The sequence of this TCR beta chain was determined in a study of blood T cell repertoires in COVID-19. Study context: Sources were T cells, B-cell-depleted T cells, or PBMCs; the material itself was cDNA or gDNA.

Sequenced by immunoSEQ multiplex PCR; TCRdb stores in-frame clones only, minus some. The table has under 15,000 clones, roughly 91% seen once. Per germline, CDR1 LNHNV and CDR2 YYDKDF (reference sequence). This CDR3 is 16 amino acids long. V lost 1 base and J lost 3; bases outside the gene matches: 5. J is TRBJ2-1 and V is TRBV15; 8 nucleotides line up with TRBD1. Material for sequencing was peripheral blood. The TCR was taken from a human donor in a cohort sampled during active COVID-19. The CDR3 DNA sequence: TGTGCCACCAGCAGAGCTCTCGGGACAGGCTACAATGAGCAGTTCTTC. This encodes CATSRALGTGYNEQFF. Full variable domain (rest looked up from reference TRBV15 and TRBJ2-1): DAMVIQNPRYQVTQFGKPVTLSCSQTLNHNVMYWYQQKSSQAPKLLFHYYDKDFNNEADTPDNFQSRRPNTSFCFLDIRSPGLGDTAMYLCATSRALGTGYNEQFFGPGTRLTVL.